This is a list of T cell receptor beta chains from one sample in a study of T cells in localized non-small cell lung cancer. Sequencing was performed with immunoSEQ multiplex PCR; in TCRdb, only in-frame clones are kept and a portion is missing. The sample gives 25,000 to 40,000 clones, about four fifths of which show up once; 15% to 20% is in the top ten. The source was peripheral blood, collected before any cancer treatment. All receptors come from a male donor aged 60 or over with stage III squamous cell lung carcinoma. Each CDR3 is given with its conserved first and last residue. A D gene is named only where the DNA matches it firmly. Clone sizes are given selectively: once, few, many, or a class where the clone is expanded.

j_call v_call d_call clone_size cdr3_length cdr3_nt cdr3_aa
TRBJ2-3 TRBV2 TRBD1 . 14 TGTGCCAGCCACTCTTCAGGGGGCGCTGGTACGCAGTATTTT CASHSSGGAGTQYF
TRBJ2-7 TRBV28 TRBD2 . 13 TGTGCCAGCAGTTTAGCGGGGGCCTACGAGCAGTACTTC CASSLAGAYEQYF
TRBJ2-5 TRBV7-9 TRBD1 . 15 TGTGCCAGCAGCCCCATGGGACAGGCGCAAGAGACCCAGTACTTC CASSPMGQAQETQYF
TRBJ1-3 TRBV19 TRBD1 once 17 TGTGCCAGTAGTATGCTTCCAGGGGGCGTCTTTGGAAACACCATATATTTT CASSMLPGGVFGNTIYF
TRBJ2-7 TRBV6-6 TRBD1 . 14 TGTGCCTGTAGGGGGCGCCTGGAGACCTACGAGCAGTACTTC CACRGRLETYEQYF
TRBJ1-1 TRBV11-3 TRBD1 few 16 TGTGCCAGCAGCCCTGGGGGGACAGGGGGCGGCACTGAAGCTTTCTTT CASSPGGTGGGTEAFF
TRBJ1-5 TRBV6-5 . . 14 TGTGCCAGCAGCTGGGACGGTAACAATCAGCCCCAGCATTTT CASSWDGNNQPQHF
TRBJ1-5 TRBV2 . medium-sized 13 TGTGCCAGCAGTGAACAGGGGATTCAGCCCCAGCATTTT CASSEQGIQPQHF
TRBJ2-5 TRBV5-1 TRBD2 . 16 TGCGCCAGCGCTTTCGGGCTAGCGGGGTCGATGGAGACCCAGTACTTC CASAFGLAGSMETQYF
TRBJ1-1 TRBV6-5 . . 15 TGTGCCAGCAGTTACGGGAGGAAGGGAGAGACTGAAGCTTTCTTT CASSYGRKGETEAFF
TRBJ1-1 TRBV7-2 . . 12 TGTGCCAGCAGCTTAAGCTGGCTCGAAGCTTTCTTT CASSLSWLEAFF
TRBJ2-5 TRBV5-1 . . 11 TGCGCCAGCAGCTCAGGGGAGACCCAGTACTTC CASSSGETQYF
TRBJ1-1 TRBV9 . medium-sized 13 TGTGCCAGCAGCCCCTCTGGGGGCACTGAAGCTTTCTTT CASSPSGGTEAFF
TRBJ2-7 TRBV2 . . 14 TGTGCCAGCAATAGACCGACATCCCGCTACGAGCAGTACTTC CASNRPTSRYEQYF
TRBJ1-1 TRBV19 . . 15 TGTGCCAGTACTACGACCCGTGCACAGCAACCTGAAGCTTTCTTT CASTTTRAQQPEAFF
TRBJ2-3 TRBV6-6 TRBD1 . 16 TGTGCCAGCACACCAGGGACAGGGTATCTCGTCGATACGCAGTATTTT CASTPGTGYLVDTQYF
TRBJ1-2 TRBV19 . . 12 TGTGCCAGTAGTACACTTTATGGGGGCTACACCTTC CASSTLYGGYTF